The next 11 T cell receptor beta chains were all read from a single sample in a study of regulatory T cells in long-lasting Graves disease. Building the TCR beta libraries relied on iRepertoire HTBI primers, and CDR3 regions underwent Arm-PCR. TCRdb fed the multiplex PCR reads into MiXCR, producing one record per CDR3 protein. The sample carries 600,000 to 800,000 distinct CDR3 sequences, 25% to 30% recorded once. Time point reported: persistent/refractory GD, antithyroid drugs over 5 years with positive TRAb. RNA from PBMCs was the source of the TCR library. This material consisted of peripheral blood mononuclear cells (PBMCs), taken when the disease was refractory, from a patient treated with antithyroid drugs. The receptors stem from a female donor with Graves disease.

The V and J genes are TRBV20-1 and TRBJ1-2; the D is unclear. Trimming stripped 2 bases from V and 2 bases from J, with 6 bases between. The CDR3 spans 12 residues. The germline gives CDR1 DFQATT, CDR2 SNEGSKA (reference sequence). CDR3 nucleotides: TGCAGTGCTAGACCGGCCAACTATGGCTACACCTTC. Its translation: CSARPANYGYTF.

This clonotype was found a few times. The chain employs TRBV5-5 and TRBJ2-2; a possible D gene is TRBD1 (6 bases). V was shortened by 4 bases and J by 5 bases, with 9 bases between the two germline ends. The CDR3 covers 13 residues. Looked up from germline, CDR1 is SGHKS and CDR2 is YYEKEE (reference sequence). The CDR3 protein is CASSADRTGELFF. The CDR3 nucleotides read TGTGCCAGCAGCGCCGACAGGACCGGGGAGCTGTTTTTT.

With respect to this clonotype: Possible read error: a much larger clone is one base away. V usage is TRBV28 and J usage is TRBJ2-2; D gene ambiguous. The CDR3 totals 13 residues. The V gene's germline CDR1 is MDHEN and CDR2 SYDVKM. The CDR3 DNA reads as TGTGCCGGCAGTTTCGGTAATAACGGGGAGCTGTTTTTT. Residues: CAGSFGNNGELFF.

V and J are TRBV5-1 and TRBJ1-5; D unclear. Trimming cost V 7 bases and J 4 bases, with 18 bases left between them. Looked up from germline, CDR1 is SGHRS and CDR2 is YFSETQ. The CDR3 is 15 residues long. The CDR3 DNA is TGCGCCAGCCAGCTTGACGGCTTTGTGAATCAGCCCCAGCATTTT. Its protein is CASQLDGFVNQPQHF.

The J gene is TRBJ2-2, the V gene TRBV7-9; D gene ambiguous. The CDR3 has 14 residues. Germline values: CDR1 SEHNR, CDR2 FQNEAQ (reference sequence). V was trimmed by 5 bases and J by 2 bases, leaving 9 bases between them. DNA for the CDR3: TGTGCCAGCAGCCCTGAGAGAAACACCGGGGAGCTGTTTTTT. It yields the protein CASSPERNTGELFF.

This clonotype was observed a few times. The gene calls are TRBV20-1 and TRBJ1-1; TRBD1 matches at 12 bases. V lost 5 bases and J lost 3; bases outside the gene matches: 13. The CDR3 has 17 residues. Germline V CDR1 and CDR2: DFQATT, SNEGSKA (reference sequence). The DNA for the CDR3 is TGCAGTGCTCCCCCCGGGACAGGGGGCGCCAGATACACTGAAGCTTTCTTT. Translation gives CSAPPGTGGARYTEAFF.

This clonotype was seen at least ten times. The chain has TRBV7-9 and TRBJ1-1; D might be TRBD1 (5 bases). Trimming stripped 5 bases from V and 0 bases from J, with 10 bases between. CDR1 and CDR2 from the germline V gene are SEHNR and FQNEAQ (reference sequence). The CDR3 runs 14 residues. This CDR3 is CASSPKTVNTEAFF. The CDR3 coding sequence is TGTGCCAGCAGCCCCAAGACAGTGAACACTGAAGCTTTCTTT.

In regard to this clonotype: Since a much larger clone is just one base distant, this may be a read error. This chain links TRBV2 with TRBJ1-6, with a weak D call TRBD1 (6 bases). The germline V gene has CDR1 SNHLY and CDR2 FYNNEI. V lost 6 bases and J 5 bases, leaving 11 bases between the germline ends. CDR3 length equals 14 residues. The CDR3 is CASSGTPDNSPLHF. The CDR3 DNA follows: TGTGCCAGCAGCGGGACACCCGATAATTCACCCCTCCACTTT.

This clonotype has a handful of counts. The chain links TRBV5-5 to TRBJ1-1, with 7 bases identical to TRBD1. CDR1 SGHKS and CDR2 YYEKEE come from the germline V gene (reference sequence). CDR3 size: 15 residues. Germline trimming cut 4 bases from V and 2 bases from J; bases unmatched to any gene: 8. The CDR3 spells CASSAGTARNTEAFF. In nucleotides, the CDR3 is TGTGCCAGCAGCGCAGGGACAGCAAGAAACACTGAAGCTTTCTTT.

This clonotype came up a few times. This chain uses TRBV9 with TRBJ1-1; TRBD1 matches 7 bases. V dropped 0 bases and J dropped 8; count of bases not matched to a gene: 4. Germline loops: CDR1 SGDLS, CDR2 YYNGEE. The CDR3 loop spans 13 amino acids. This chain's CDR3 is CASSVVGGLEAFF. CDR3 bases: TGTGCCAGCAGCGTAGTAGGGGGCCTAGAAGCTTTCTTT.

This clonotype was seen a single time. This rearrangement joins TRBV29-1 to TRBJ2-7; 7 positions agree with TRBD1. Germline-derived CDR1 and CDR2 are SQVTM and ANQGSEA. J was trimmed by 4 bases and V by 4 bases; bases with no gene match: 7. CDR3 size: 13 residues. In DNA, the CDR3 is TGCAGCGTTGGTGAAACAGGGGTGTACGAGCAGTACTTC. This gives the protein CSVGETGVYEQYF.